The 2 T cell receptor beta chains listed next were all sequenced from one sample in a study of T cell changes during pregnancy in multiple sclerosis. The protocol was immunoSEQ multiplex PCR, while the TCRdb copy is restricted to in-frame clones and leaves out a portion. This table has more than 55,000 clones, approximately 91% appearing once. The specimen comprised peripheral blood, sampled in the second trimester of pregnancy. Receptors originate from a female donor with multiple sclerosis, enrolled in a pregnancy study.

V gene TRBV7-2 combines with J gene TRBJ1-3, with TRBD1 matching over 11 bases. Per germline, CDR1 SGHTA and CDR2 FQGNSA. The V and J ends lost 5 bases and 0 bases, in that order; junction bases with no gene match: 3. The CDR3 runs 16 residues. The CDR3 coding sequence is TGTGCCAGCAGCCAGGGACAGGGGGGCTCTGGAAACACCATATATTTT. Protein sequence: CASSQGQGGSGNTIYF.

CDR3 amino acids: CASSYSNRGDYEQYF. CDR3 coding DNA: TGTGCCAGCAGTTACTCGAACAGGGGGGACTACGAGCAGTACTTC. The gene calls are TRBV6-5 and TRBJ2-7; 8 positions agree with TRBD1. J gave up 3 bases and V 0 bases, and 4 bases lay outside the gene matches. The CDR3 spans 15 residues. Germline loops: CDR1 MNHEY, CDR2 SVGAGI.